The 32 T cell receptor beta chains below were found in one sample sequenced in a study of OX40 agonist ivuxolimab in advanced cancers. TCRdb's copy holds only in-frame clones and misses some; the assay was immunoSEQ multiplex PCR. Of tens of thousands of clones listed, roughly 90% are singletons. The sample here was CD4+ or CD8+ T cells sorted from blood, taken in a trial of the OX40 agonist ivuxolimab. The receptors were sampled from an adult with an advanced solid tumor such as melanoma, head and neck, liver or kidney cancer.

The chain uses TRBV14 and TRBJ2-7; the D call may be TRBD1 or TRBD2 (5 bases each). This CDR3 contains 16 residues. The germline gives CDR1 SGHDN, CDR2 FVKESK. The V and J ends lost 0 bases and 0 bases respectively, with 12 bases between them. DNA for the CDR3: TGTGCCAGCAGCCAAGATCGAGAGGGGAGCTCCTACGAGCAGTACTTC. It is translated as CASSQDREGSSYEQYF.

The CDR3 bases are TGTGCCAGCAGTTTAGGACTTAAGGACAGGAGACGTGGGGACTACGAGCAGTACTTC. Residues: CASSLGLKDRRRGDYEQYF. The chain couples TRBV28 to TRBJ2-7; 7 bases align to TRBD1. Germline CDR1 is MDHEN and CDR2 is SYDVKM. The CDR3 length is 19 residues. After removal of 2 bases from V and 3 bases from J, the junction contained 19 bases not matched to a gene.

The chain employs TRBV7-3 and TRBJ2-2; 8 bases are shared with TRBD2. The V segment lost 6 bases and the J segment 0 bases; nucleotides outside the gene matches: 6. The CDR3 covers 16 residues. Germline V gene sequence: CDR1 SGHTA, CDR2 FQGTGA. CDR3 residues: CASRSTSGANTGELFF. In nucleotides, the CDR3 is TGTGCCAGCAGGTCTACTAGCGGAGCGAACACCGGGGAGCTGTTTTTT.

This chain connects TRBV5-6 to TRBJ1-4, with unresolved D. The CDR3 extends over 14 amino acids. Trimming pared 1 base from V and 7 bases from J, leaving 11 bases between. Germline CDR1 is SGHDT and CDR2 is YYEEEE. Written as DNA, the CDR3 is TGTGCCAGCAGCTTGCAGGACCGAGTTGAAAAACTGTTTTTT. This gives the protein CASSLQDRVEKLFF.

The CDR3 DNA is TGTGCCAGCAGCACCGCCAGGGGGCGGAGCCGGTCCTACGAGCAGTACTTC. This encodes CASSTARGRSRSYEQYF. The genes are TRBV11-2 and TRBJ2-7; 8 bases match TRBD1. In germline, CDR1 is SGHAT, CDR2 FQNNGV. The CDR3 contains 17 residues. The J segment lost 1 base and the V segment lost 5 bases, leaving 13 bases of the junction unmatched.

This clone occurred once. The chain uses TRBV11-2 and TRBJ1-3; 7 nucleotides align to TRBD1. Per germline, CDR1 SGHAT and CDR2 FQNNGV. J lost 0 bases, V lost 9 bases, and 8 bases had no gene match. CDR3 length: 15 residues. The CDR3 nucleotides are TGTGCCAGTCAGGGGGGGCTCAGCTCTGGAAACACCATATATTTT. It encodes CASQGGLSSGNTIYF.

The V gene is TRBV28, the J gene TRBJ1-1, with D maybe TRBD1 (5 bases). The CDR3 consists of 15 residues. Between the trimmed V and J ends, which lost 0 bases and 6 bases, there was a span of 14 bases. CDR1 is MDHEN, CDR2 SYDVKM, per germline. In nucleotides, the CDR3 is TGTGCCAGCAGTTTATGGGCAGGGAGAGCCCCTGAAGCTTTCTTT. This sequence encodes CASSLWAGRAPEAFF.

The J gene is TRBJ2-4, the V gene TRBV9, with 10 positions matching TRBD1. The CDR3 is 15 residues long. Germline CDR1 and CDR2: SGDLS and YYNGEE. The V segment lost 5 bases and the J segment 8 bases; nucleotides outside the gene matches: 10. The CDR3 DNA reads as TGTGCCAGCAGTTTTTTAGGGACAGGGGAGCACATTCAGTACTTC. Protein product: CASSFLGTGEHIQYF.

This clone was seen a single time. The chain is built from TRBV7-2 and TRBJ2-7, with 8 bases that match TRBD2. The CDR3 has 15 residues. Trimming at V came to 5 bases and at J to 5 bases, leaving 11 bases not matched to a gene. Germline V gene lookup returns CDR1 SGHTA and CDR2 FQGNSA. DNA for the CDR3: TGTGCCAGCAGCCCCTGGGGCGGGAGGCCAGACGAGCAGTACTTC. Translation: CASSPWGGRPDEQYF.

CDR3 DNA sequence: TGTGCCAGCAGCTCGGACGGTGGCTCCTACAATGAGCAGTTCTTC. Amino acids: CASSSDGGSYNEQFF. This chain connects TRBV7-9 to TRBJ2-1; D gene unclear. This CDR3 region has 15 residues. Germline-derived CDR1 and CDR2 are SEHNR and FQNEAQ (reference sequence). Trimming pared 4 bases from V and 0 bases from J, leaving 10 bases between.

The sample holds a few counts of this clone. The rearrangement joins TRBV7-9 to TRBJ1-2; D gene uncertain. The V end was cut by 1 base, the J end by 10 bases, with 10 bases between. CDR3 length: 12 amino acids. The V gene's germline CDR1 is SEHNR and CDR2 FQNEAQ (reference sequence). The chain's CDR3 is CASSLDGYDYTF. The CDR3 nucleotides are TGTGCCAGCAGCTTAGACGGCTACGACTACACCTTC.

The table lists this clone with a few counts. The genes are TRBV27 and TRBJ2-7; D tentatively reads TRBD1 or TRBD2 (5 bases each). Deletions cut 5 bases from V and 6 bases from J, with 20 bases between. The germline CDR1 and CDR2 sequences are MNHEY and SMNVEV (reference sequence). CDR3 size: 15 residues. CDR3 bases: TGTGCCAGCAGTGGCTACGGGACCCCGGCGGGCGAGCAGTACTTC. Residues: CASSGYGTPAGEQYF.

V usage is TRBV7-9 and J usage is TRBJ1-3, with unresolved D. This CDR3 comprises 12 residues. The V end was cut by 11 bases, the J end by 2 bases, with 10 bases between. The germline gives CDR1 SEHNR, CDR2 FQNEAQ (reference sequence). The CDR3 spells CAGLVTGNTIYF. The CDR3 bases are TGTGCCGGGTTAGTGACTGGAAACACCATATATTTT.

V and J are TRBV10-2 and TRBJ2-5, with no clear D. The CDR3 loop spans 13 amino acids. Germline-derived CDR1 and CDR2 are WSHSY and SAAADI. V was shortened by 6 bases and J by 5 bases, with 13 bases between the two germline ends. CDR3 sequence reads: CASRRPGEETQYF. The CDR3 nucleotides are TGCGCCAGCAGGAGGCCGGGCGAGGAGACCCAGTACTTC.

The CDR3 DNA reads as TGTGCCAGCTCACTGGGACAGGGTTTCACAGATACGCAGTATTTT. This encodes CASSLGQGFTDTQYF. The chain is built from TRBV18 and TRBJ2-3; 9 bases fit TRBD1. Germline trimming cut 4 bases from V and 2 bases from J; bases unmatched to any gene: 4. This CDR3 region has 15 residues. In germline, CDR1 is KGHSH, CDR2 LQKENI.

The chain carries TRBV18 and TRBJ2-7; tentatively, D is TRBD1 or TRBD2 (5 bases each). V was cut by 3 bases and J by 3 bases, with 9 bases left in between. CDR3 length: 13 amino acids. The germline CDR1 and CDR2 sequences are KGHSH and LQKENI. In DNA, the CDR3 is TGTGCCAGCTCACCGGGGACCGGCTACGAGCAGTACTTC. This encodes CASSPGTGYEQYF.

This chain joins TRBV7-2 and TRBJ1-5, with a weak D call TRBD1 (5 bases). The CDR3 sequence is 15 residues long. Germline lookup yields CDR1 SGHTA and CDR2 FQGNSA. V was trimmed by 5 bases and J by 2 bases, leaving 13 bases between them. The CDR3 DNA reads TGTGCCAGCAGCCGCGGGGGTTGGGGCAATCAGCCCCAGCATTTT. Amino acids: CASSRGGWGNQPQHF.

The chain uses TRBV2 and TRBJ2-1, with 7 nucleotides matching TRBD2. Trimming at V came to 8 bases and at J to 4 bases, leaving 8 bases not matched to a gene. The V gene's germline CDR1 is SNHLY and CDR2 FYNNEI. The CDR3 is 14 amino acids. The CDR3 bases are TGTGCCAGCGGGGGGGACTACCTATACAATGAGCAGTTCTTC. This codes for CASGGDYLYNEQFF.

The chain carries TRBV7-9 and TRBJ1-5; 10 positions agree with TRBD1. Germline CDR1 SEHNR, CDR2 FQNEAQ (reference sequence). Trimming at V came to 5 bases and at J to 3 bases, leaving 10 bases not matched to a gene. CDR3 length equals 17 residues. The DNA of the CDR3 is TGTGCCAGCAGCGGACAGGGGGGTACGTTATCCAATCAGCCCCAGCATTTT. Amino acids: CASSGQGGTLSNQPQHF.

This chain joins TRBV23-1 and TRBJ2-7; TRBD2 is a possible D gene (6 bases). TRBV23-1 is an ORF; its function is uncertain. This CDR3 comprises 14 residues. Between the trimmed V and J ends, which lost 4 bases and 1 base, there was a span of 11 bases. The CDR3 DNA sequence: TGCGCCAGCAGTCGGGGGGATTCGTCCTACGAGCAGTACTTC. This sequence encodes CASSRGDSSYEQYF.

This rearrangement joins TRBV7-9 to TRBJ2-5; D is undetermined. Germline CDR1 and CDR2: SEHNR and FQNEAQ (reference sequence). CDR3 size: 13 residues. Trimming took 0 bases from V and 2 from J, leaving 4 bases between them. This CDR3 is CASSLAVQETQYF. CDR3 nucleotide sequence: TGTGCCAGCAGCTTAGCGGTGCAAGAGACCCAGTACTTC.

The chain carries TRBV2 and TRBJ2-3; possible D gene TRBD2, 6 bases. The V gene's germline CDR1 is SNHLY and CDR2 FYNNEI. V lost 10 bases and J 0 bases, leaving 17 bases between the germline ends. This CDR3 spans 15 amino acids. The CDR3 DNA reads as TGTGCCACCACAGCGGGCAGGACTAGCACAGATACGCAGTATTTT. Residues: CATTAGRTSTDTQYF.

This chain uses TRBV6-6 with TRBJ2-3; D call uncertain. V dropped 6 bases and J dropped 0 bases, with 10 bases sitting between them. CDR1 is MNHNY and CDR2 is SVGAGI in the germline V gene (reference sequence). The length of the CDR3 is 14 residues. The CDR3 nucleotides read TGTGCCAGCAGCCAAACTCAAAGCACAGATACGCAGTATTTT. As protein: CASSQTQSTDTQYF.

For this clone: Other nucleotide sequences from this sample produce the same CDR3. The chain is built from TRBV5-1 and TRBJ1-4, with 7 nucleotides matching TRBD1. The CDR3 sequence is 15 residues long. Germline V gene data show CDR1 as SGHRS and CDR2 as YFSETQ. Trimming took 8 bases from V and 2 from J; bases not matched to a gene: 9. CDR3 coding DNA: TGCGCCAGAGTCCAACCGGGACAGACTAATGAAAAACTGTTTTTT. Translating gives CARVQPGQTNEKLFF. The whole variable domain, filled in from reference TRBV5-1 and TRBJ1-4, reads KAGVTQTPRYLIKTRGQQVTLSCSPISGHRSVSWYQQTPGQGLQFLFEYFSETQRNKGNFPGRFSGRQFSNSRSEMNVSTLELGDSALYLCARVQPGQTNEKLFFGSGTQLSVL.

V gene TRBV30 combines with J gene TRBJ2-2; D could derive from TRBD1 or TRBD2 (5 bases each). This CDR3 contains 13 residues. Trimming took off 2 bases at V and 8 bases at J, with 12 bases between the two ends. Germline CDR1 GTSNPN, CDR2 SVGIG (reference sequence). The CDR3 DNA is TGTGCCTGGAGTCCGTTGGGGACGGGGGAGCTGTTTTTT. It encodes CAWSPLGTGELFF.

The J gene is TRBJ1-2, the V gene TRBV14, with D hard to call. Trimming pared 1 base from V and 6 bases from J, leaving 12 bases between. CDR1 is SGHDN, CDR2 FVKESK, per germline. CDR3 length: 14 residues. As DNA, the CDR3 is TGTGCCAGCAGCCAAGTGTCGGAAAGAAATGGCTACACCTTC. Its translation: CASSQVSERNGYTF.

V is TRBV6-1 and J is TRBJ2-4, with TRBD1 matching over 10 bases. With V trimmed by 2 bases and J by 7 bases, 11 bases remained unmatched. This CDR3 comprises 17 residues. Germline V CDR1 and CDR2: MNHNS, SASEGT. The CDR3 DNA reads TGTGCCAGCAGTGAAAGGCCCCCGGGACAGGGGTGGAACATTCAGTACTTC. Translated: CASSERPPGQGWNIQYF.

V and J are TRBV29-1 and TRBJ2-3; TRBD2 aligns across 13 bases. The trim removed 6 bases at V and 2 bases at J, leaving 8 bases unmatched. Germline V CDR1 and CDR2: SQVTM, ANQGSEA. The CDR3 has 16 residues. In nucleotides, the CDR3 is TGCAGCGTAGGCAAAGGGACTAGCGGGAACACAGATACGCAGTATTTT. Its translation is CSVGKGTSGNTDTQYF.

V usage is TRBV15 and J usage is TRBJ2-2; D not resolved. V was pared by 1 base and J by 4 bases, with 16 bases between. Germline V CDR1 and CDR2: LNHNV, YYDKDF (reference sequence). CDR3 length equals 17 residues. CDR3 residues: CATSRGVGRQFTGELFF. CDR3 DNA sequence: TGTGCCACCAGCAGAGGGGTTGGGCGCCAGTTCACCGGGGAGCTGTTTTTT.

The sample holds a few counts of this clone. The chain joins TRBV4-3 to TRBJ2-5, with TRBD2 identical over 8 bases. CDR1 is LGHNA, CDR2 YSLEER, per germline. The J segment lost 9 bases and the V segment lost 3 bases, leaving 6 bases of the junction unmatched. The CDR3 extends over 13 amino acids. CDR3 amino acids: CASSHGLASAQYF. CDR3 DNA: TGCGCCAGCAGCCACGGACTAGCATCGGCCCAGTACTTC.

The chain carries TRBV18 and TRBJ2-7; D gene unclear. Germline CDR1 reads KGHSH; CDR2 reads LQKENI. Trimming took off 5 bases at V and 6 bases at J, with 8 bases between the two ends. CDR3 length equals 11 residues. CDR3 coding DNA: TGTGCCAGCTCAAGGAACATCGAGCAGTACTTC. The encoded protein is CASSRNIEQYF.

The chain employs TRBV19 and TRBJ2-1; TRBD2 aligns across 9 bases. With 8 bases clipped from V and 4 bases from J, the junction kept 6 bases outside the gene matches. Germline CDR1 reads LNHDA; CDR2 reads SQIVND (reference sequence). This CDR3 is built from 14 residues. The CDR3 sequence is CASPGLAGYNEQFF. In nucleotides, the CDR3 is TGTGCCAGTCCGGGACTAGCTGGGTACAATGAGCAGTTCTTC.